The next 24 T cell receptor beta chains were all read from a single sample in a study of blood T cell repertoires in COVID-19. Produced via immunoSEQ multiplex PCR; TCRdb's table is partial and in-frame only. In the table there are 110,000 to 150,000 clones, 85% of which are singletons. The sample comprised peripheral blood. Receptors were obtained from a man between 45 and 60 years old with acute or convalescent COVID-19.

V is TRBV19 and J is TRBJ2-3; D gene unclear. This CDR3 is built from 14 residues. Trimming took off 1 base at V and 0 bases at J, with 5 bases between the two ends. Germline-derived CDR1 and CDR2 are LNHDA and SQIVND (reference sequence). This chain's CDR3 is CASSIVPSTDTQYF. The CDR3 region has the DNA TGTGCCAGTAGTATAGTCCCTAGCACAGATACGCAGTATTTT.

This clone was detected a few times. CDR3 in amino acids: CASSLASGGAYGYTF. The DNA of the CDR3 is TGTGCCAGCAGCTTAGCCTCCGGGGGGGCCTATGGCTACACCTTC. The chain uses TRBV7-2 and TRBJ1-2, with a possible D match to TRBD1 (6 bases). Trimming shortened V by 0 bases and J by 4 bases, and 12 bases separated the two germline ends. In germline, CDR1 is SGHTA, CDR2 FQGNSA. CDR3 length equals 15 residues.

The chain is built from TRBV4-1 and TRBJ2-3; 7 bases are shared with TRBD1. The CDR3 runs to 16 residues. In germline, CDR1 is MGHRA, CDR2 YSYEKL. With 3 bases clipped from V and 0 bases from J, the junction kept 6 bases outside the gene matches. CDR3 region: CASSHFGTDSTDTQYF. In nucleotides, the CDR3 is TGCGCCAGCAGCCACTTTGGGACAGACAGCACAGATACGCAGTATTTT.

This clone was detected only once. The V call is TRBV6-2 or TRBV6-3, the J call TRBJ1-4; the match to TRBD1 covers 7 bases. Germline V gene lookup returns CDR1 MNHEY and CDR2 SVGEGT. V was clipped by 6 bases and J by 13 bases; unmatched bases: 14. The CDR3 consists of 14 residues. The DNA for the CDR3 is TGTGCCAGCAGCCCGGGACAGCCTACTGACCCACTGTTTTTT. It codes for CASSPGQPTDPLFF.

The chain joins TRBV11-2 to TRBJ2-5; TRBD2 is a possible D gene (5 bases). With 8 bases removed from V and 1 base from J, the gap between germline ends came to 14 bases. CDR3 length equals 14 residues. The germline V gene has CDR1 SGHAT and CDR2 FQNNGV. In DNA form, the CDR3 reads TGTGCCAGCCAAAGAGGGCCTCCCCAAGAGACCCAGTACTTC. Translating gives CASQRGPPQETQYF. Full variable domain (rest looked up from reference TRBV11-2 and TRBJ2-5): EAGVAQSPRYKIIEKRQSVAFWCNPISGHATLYWYQQILGQGPKLLIQFQNNGVVDDSQLPKDRFSAERLKGVDSTLKIQPAKLEDSAVYLCASQRGPPQETQYFGPGTRLLVL.

The chain employs TRBV7-6 and TRBJ2-5; 7 bases map to TRBD1. There are 13 residues in the CDR3. Per germline, CDR1 SGHVS and CDR2 FNYEAQ. J lost 4 bases, V lost 5 bases, and 4 bases had no gene match. CDR3 nucleotide sequence: TGTGCCAGCAGCATTTACAGGGGAGAGACCCAGTACTTC. This encodes CASSIYRGETQYF.

The CDR3 coding sequence is TGTGCCAGCAGCCAACCTGGGGGCGGGGGGTCCCTAGGGGAGCAGTTCTTC. Translated: CASSQPGGGGSLGEQFF. The chain is built from TRBV3-1 (or the pseudogene TRBV3-2) and TRBJ2-1; 8 bases agree with TRBD2. V shed 2 bases and J 10 bases; nucleotides not matched to a gene: 16. The V gene's germline CDR1 is LGHDT and CDR2 YNNKEL (reference sequence). CDR3 size: 17 residues.

This chain joins TRBV4-1 and TRBJ2-2; no clear D gene. CDR1 MGHRA and CDR2 YSYEKL come from the germline V gene. The V and J ends lost 3 bases and 5 bases respectively, with 7 bases between them. This CDR3 has 13 residues. CDR3 in DNA: TGCGCCAGCAGCCAGTCGAGGACCGGGGAGCTGTTTTTT. It encodes CASSQSRTGELFF.

This sequence joins TRBV9 and TRBJ2-1, with 10 bases matching TRBD2. The CDR3 is 15 residues long. Germline-derived CDR1 and CDR2 are SGDLS and YYNGEE. V lost 5 bases, J lost 9 bases, and 11 bases stayed unmatched. The CDR3 reads CASRPQGLAASEQFF. CDR3 coding DNA: TGTGCCAGCAGACCCCAAGGACTAGCGGCAAGTGAGCAGTTCTTC. Supplemented by reference TRBV9 and TRBJ2-1, the full variable domain reads DSGVTQTPKHLITATGQRVTLRCSPRSGDLSVYWYQQSLDQGLQFLIQYYNGEERAKGNILERFSAQQFPDLHSELNLSSLELGDSALYFCASRPQGLAASEQFFGPGTRLTVL.

The rearrangement uses TRBV7-3 and TRBJ2-3; D perhaps matches TRBD2 (5 bases). Trimming shortened V by 0 bases and J by 0 bases, and 7 bases separated the two germline ends. This CDR3 is 15 amino acids long. Germline assignment: CDR1 SGHTA and CDR2 FQGTGA. The CDR3: CASSLTADSTDTQYF. CDR3 bases: TGTGCCAGCAGCTTAACAGCGGATAGCACAGATACGCAGTATTTT. The full variable domain, its missing parts supplied by reference TRBV7-3 and TRBJ2-3, is GAGVSQTPSNKVTEKGKYVELRCDPISGHTALYWYRQSLGQGPEFLIYFQGTGAADDSGLPNDRFFAVRPEGSVSTLKIQRTERGDSAVYLCASSLTADSTDTQYFGPGTRLTVL.

The rearrangement uses TRBV7-8 and TRBJ2-2; D is perhaps TRBD1 (5 bases). Germline V lookup: CDR1 SGHVS, CDR2 FQNEAQ. The CDR3 consists of 14 residues. The germline V and J ends were trimmed by 5 bases and 10 bases, with 17 bases remaining between them. Here the CDR3 DNA reads TGTGCCAGCAGCCCTTGGGAAGCGACAGTGGAGCTGTTTTTT. This sequence encodes CASSPWEATVELFF.

V usage is TRBV7-9 and J usage is TRBJ1-1; D not certain. Trimming cost V 3 bases and J 1 base, with 6 bases left between them. This CDR3 region has 13 residues. Germline V lookup: CDR1 SEHNR, CDR2 FQNEAQ (reference sequence). DNA of the CDR3: TGTGCCAGCAGCTTTACACAGAACACTGAAGCTTTCTTT. Translated: CASSFTQNTEAFF.

CDR3 amino acids: CASRTGTATSPLHF. CDR3 DNA: TGTGCCAGCAGAACAGGGACGGCCACTTCACCCCTCCACTTT. This rearrangement joins TRBV6-5 to TRBJ1-6, with D perhaps TRBD1 (6 bases). CDR1 and CDR2 (germline): MNHEY, SVGAGI. V shed 6 bases and J shed 9 bases, with 15 bases lying between them. The CDR3 length is 14 residues.

The chain recombines TRBV5-1 with TRBJ1-2; D is uncertain. Germline V gene lookup returns CDR1 SGHRS and CDR2 YFSETQ. The germline V and J ends were trimmed by 3 bases and 5 bases, with 8 bases remaining between them. The CDR3 length is 12 residues. This CDR3 is CASSSGTYGYTF. For the CDR3, the DNA is TGCGCCAGCAGCTCGGGAACATATGGCTACACCTTC.

V is TRBV30 and J is TRBJ1-2; maybe TRBD1 (6 bases). There are 14 residues in the CDR3. Trimming took 2 bases from V and 2 from J, leaving 12 bases between them. Germline CDR1 GTSNPN, CDR2 SVGIG (reference sequence). The CDR3, as DNA: TGTGCCTGGAGTCGAGTGACAGGCAACTATGGCTACACCTTC. The encoded protein is CAWSRVTGNYGYTF.

The rearrangement uses TRBV12-5 and TRBJ1-3; D unresolved. The germline CDR1 and CDR2 sequences are LGHNT and FRNRAP. V lost 6 bases and J lost 0, with 9 bases in between. This CDR3 region has 14 residues. The CDR3 protein is CASGRESSGNTIYF. CDR3 sequence (DNA): TGTGCTAGTGGGCGGGAAAGCTCTGGAAACACCATATATTTT.

CDR3 DNA sequence: TGTGCCAGCTCACCTGGAGCGGGAGGAATCTACGAGCAGTACTTC. Translating it yields CASSPGAGGIYEQYF. The genes are TRBV18 and TRBJ2-7, with 9 bases fitting TRBD2. Germline lookup yields CDR1 KGHSH and CDR2 LQKENI. The CDR3 has 15 residues. J gave up 3 bases and V 3 bases, and 6 bases lay outside the gene matches.

The CDR3 DNA sequence: TGTGCCAGCAGTCCTACCGGGACAGGGGAGAAGAACACTGAAGCTTTCTTT. It yields the protein CASSPTGTGEKNTEAFF. The rearrangement uses TRBV28 and TRBJ1-1; 10 bases are a match to TRBD1. Losses at the gene ends were 5 bases for V and 1 base for J; bases not matched to a gene: 10. The length of the CDR3 is 17 residues. Germline assignment: CDR1 MDHEN and CDR2 SYDVKM.

The genes are TRBV5-8 and TRBJ2-1; 9 positions match TRBD2. The V and J ends lost 5 bases and 8 bases, in that order; junction bases with no gene match: 8. Per germline, CDR1 SGHTS and CDR2 YDEGEE. The CDR3 sequence is 14 residues long. CDR3 in amino acids: CASSPGGGAHEQFF. The DNA of the CDR3 is TGTGCCAGCAGTCCTGGCGGGGGGGCACATGAGCAGTTCTTC.

V and J are TRBV20-1 and TRBJ1-5; no reliable D call. V was cut by 3 bases and J by 5 bases, with 11 bases left in between. Germline CDR1 is DFQATT and CDR2 is SNEGSKA (reference sequence). CDR3 size: 13 residues. The CDR3 bases are TGCAGTGCTAGTCGGCAAGGAGATCAGCCCCAGCATTTT. Residues: CSASRQGDQPQHF.

This clone was observed a single time. The rearrangement joins TRBV19 to TRBJ1-4; D is ambiguous. This CDR3 has 16 residues. Between the trimmed V and J ends, which lost 3 bases and 3 bases, there was a span of 14 bases. Germline assignment: CDR1 LNHDA and CDR2 SQIVND (reference sequence). The CDR3 nucleotides read TGTGCCAGTAGTATGGCGGAGATTTGGGCTAATGAAAAACTGTTTTTT. Encoded protein: CASSMAEIWANEKLFF.

This clone was seen only a few times. The V call is TRBV2, the J call TRBJ2-7, with 15 bases aligning to TRBD2. The CDR3 contains 17 residues. The V gene end was trimmed by 4 bases and the J gene end by 5 bases; junction bases not matched to a gene: 9. The germline CDR1 and CDR2 sequences are SNHLY and FYNNEI. In DNA, the CDR3 is TGTGCCAGCAGTGGGACTAGCGGGAGGGTTGCGGTGGACGAGCAGTACTTC. Its translation: CASSGTSGRVAVDEQYF.

J is TRBJ1-1 and V is TRBV7-2, with unresolved D. The CDR3 contains 15 residues. V shed 1 base and J shed 4 bases, with 13 bases lying between them. The V gene's germline CDR1 is SGHTA and CDR2 FQGNSA. CDR3 nucleotide sequence: TGTGCCAGCAGCTTAGTGGCAACCGAGGGCACTGAAGCTTTCTTT. It specifies CASSLVATEGTEAFF.

The chain links TRBV6-6 to TRBJ1-5; TRBD1 might be the D (6 bases). Germline V gene lookup returns CDR1 MNHNY and CDR2 SVGAGI (reference sequence). This CDR3 has 15 amino acids. Trimming took 0 bases from V and 11 from J, leaving 17 bases between them. CDR3 in DNA: TGTGCCAGCAGTTACTCTTCAGGGGAACTTTCAGCCCAGCATTTT. Translation gives CASSYSSGELSAQHF.